One T cell receptor (beta chain) is described in this entry. The PCR made use of 60 Vbeta and 13 Jbeta primers. The protocol was immunoSEQ multiplex PCR, while the TCRdb copy is restricted to in-frame clones and leaves out a portion. In all, the sample yields tens of thousands of clones. V lost 4 bases, J lost 6 bases, and 10 bases stayed unmatched. There are 15 residues in the CDR3. CDR1 and CDR2 (germline): SGDLS, YYNGEE. This entry is derived from a study of cytomegalovirus exposure and HLA in healthy donors. The sample consisted of PBMCs. This receptor was taken from a man in his late teens or twenties in good health and CMV-seropositive. The chain combines TRBV9 with TRBJ2-3; 8 positions match TRBD1. The DNA of the CDR3 is TGTGCCAGCAGCTCACCTCCGGGACAGGCGGATACGCAGTATTTT. Protein sequence: CASSSPPGQADTQYF.